This T cell receptor beta chain is drawn from a study of blood T cell repertoires in COVID-19. The repertoire was sequenced with immunoSEQ multiplex PCR; TCRdb's copy has only in-frame clones and lacks some. The table includes some 130,000 clones, roughly three quarters detected once. On this clone itself: A junction end diverges from the germline sequence, so it may reflect a read error.

The CDR3 has 13 residues. Germline CDR1 reads LNHDA; CDR2 reads SQIVND (reference sequence). V is TRBV19 and J is TRBJ2-7; D might be TRBD1 (6 bases). This receptor was identified in a woman in her sixties or seventies with acute or convalescent COVID-19. Sequenced sample: peripheral blood. This chain's CDR3 is CANSNPGEYEQYF. CDR3 nucleotide sequence: TGTGCCAATAGTAACCCAGGGGAGTACGAGCAGTACTTC.